These 2 T cell receptor beta chains originate from one sample sequenced in a study of blood T cell repertoires in COVID-19. Libraries were prepared by immunoSEQ multiplex PCR; TCRdb keeps only in-frame clonotypes and omits some of them. The data contain a few hundred thousand clones, 90% of them seen just once; the ten biggest clones take up roughly 0.66%. Material for sequencing was PBMCs or T cells enriched from blood (not recorded which). The receptors shown here come from a man between 18 and 29 years old who had recovered from COVID-19.

This chain connects TRBV5-4 to TRBJ2-1; possibly TRBD1 for D (5 bases). Germline loops: CDR1 SGHNT, CDR2 YYREEE (reference sequence). The ends were cut back, 3 bases at V and 8 bases at J, with 9 bases in the middle. The CDR3 runs 12 residues. The CDR3 nucleotides are TGTGCCAGCAGCTACGACAGAGATGAGCAGTTCTTC. Translation gives CASSYDRDEQFF.

The chain uses TRBV19 and TRBJ2-5; the D is unclear. The CDR3 runs to 15 residues. Trimming took 0 bases from V and 2 from J, leaving 10 bases between them. Germline V gene sequence: CDR1 LNHDA, CDR2 SQIVND (reference sequence). In DNA form, the CDR3 reads TGTGCCAGTAGTATAGATCTGACTCCTCAAGAGACCCAGTACTTC. Its translation: CASSIDLTPQETQYF.